A single sample is the source of the 14 T cell receptor beta chains below, sequenced in a study of post-analysis software for immune sequencing data. cDNA libraries for TCR beta contained unique molecular identifiers. Via MiXCR, TCRdb re-called the PCR reads, giving one row per CDR3 protein. The sample yields fewer than 900,000 distinct CDR3 sequences, roughly 50% seen once. These receptors have no identified antigens. Study-level results: A handful of TRBV segments appeared more often in patients than in controls, and TRBV5-6, TRBV5-1 and TRBV20-1 were among these.

The specimen was blood. The receptors were sampled from a girl aged 5-17 years with multiple sclerosis.

In this sample, this clonotype turned up a few times. CDR3 loop: CASSPEGTSGSSYNEQFF. The CDR3 nucleotides are TGTGCCAGCAGCCCCGAAGGGACTAGCGGTAGCTCCTACAATGAGCAGTTCTTC. V is TRBV7-6 and J is TRBJ2-1, with 11 bases matching TRBD2. CDR1 is SGHVS and CDR2 is FNYEAQ in the germline V gene. The V gene end was trimmed by 5 bases and the J gene end by 0 bases; junction bases not matched to a gene: 9. This CDR3 comprises 18 residues.

This clonotype has more than one count but fewer than ten. The CDR3 region has the DNA TGTGCCAGCAGTTTATATAATTCACCCCTCCACTTT. It translates to CASSLYNSPLHF. The V call is TRBV27, the J call TRBJ1-6; D remains unclear. The CDR3 has 12 residues. CDR1 MNHEY and CDR2 SMNVEV come from the germline V gene (reference sequence). V lost 1 base and J lost 5, with 0 bases in between.

V is TRBV10-3 and J is TRBJ2-3; D is ambiguous. CDR3 length equals 14 residues. The germline CDR1 and CDR2 sequences are ENHRY and SYGVKD. The V end was cut by 7 bases, the J end by 2 bases, with 13 bases between. The CDR3 region has the DNA TGTGCCATCAAGTTTTCGGCCGACACAGATACGCAGTATTTT. Translating it yields CAIKFSADTDTQYF.

The V gene is TRBV20-1, the J gene TRBJ2-3; D may match TRBD1 or TRBD2 (5 bases each). Germline values: CDR1 DFQATT, CDR2 SNEGSKA (reference sequence). This CDR3 has 13 residues. Trimming cost V 2 bases and J 5 bases, with 11 bases left between them. The CDR3 is CSARWDPIDTQYF. The CDR3 bases are TGCAGTGCTAGATGGGACCCGATAGATACGCAGTATTTT.

The gene calls are TRBV11-2 and TRBJ1-3; D is undetermined. Trimming pared 2 bases from V and 4 bases from J, leaving 12 bases between. This CDR3 is built from 15 residues. Germline CDR1 is SGHAT and CDR2 is FQNNGV. CDR3 DNA: TGTGCCAGCAGCTTAAGTGGAGTTTCCGGAAACACCATATATTTT. Amino acids: CASSLSGVSGNTIYF. The whole variable domain, remainder taken from reference TRBV11-2 and TRBJ1-3, is EAGVAQSPRYKIIEKRQSVAFWCNPISGHATLYWYQQILGQGPKLLIQFQNNGVVDDSQLPKDRFSAERLKGVDSTLKIQPAKLEDSAVYLCASSLSGVSGNTIYFGEGSWLTVV.

V and J are TRBV29-1 and TRBJ2-1; D not resolved. CDR1 and CDR2 from the germline V gene are SQVTM and ANQGSEA. The CDR3 loop spans 15 amino acids. Between the trimmed V and J ends, which lost 1 base and 0 bases, there was a span of 10 bases. The CDR3 DNA follows: TGCAGCGTTGAAGGGCTGCAGAGCTCCTACAATGAGCAGTTCTTC. Its translation is CSVEGLQSSYNEQFF.

This chain connects TRBV4-3 to TRBJ2-3; 9 bases align to TRBD2. The CDR3 totals 19 residues. From germline, CDR1 is LGHNA and CDR2 YSLEER. The ends lost 0 bases at V and 6 bases at J; junction bases unmatched: 16. CDR3 region: CASSQDGFLAGRFSDTQYF. In DNA, the CDR3 is TGCGCCAGCAGCCAAGACGGGTTTCTAGCGGGACGCTTTTCGGATACGCAGTATTTT.

The genes are TRBV2 and TRBJ2-4; 8 positions agree with TRBD2. TRBJ2-7 matches the DNA end more closely, so the J call is doubtful. This CDR3 is 15 amino acids long. Germline V lookup: CDR1 SNHLY, CDR2 FYNNEI. The CDR3 sequence is CASSEVAGNSYEQYF. CDR3 in DNA: TGTGCCAGCAGTGAAGTAGCGGGAAACTCCTACGAGCAGTACTTC.

V usage is TRBV9 and J usage is TRBJ2-1; D is perhaps TRBD2 (5 bases). This CDR3 comprises 15 residues. The V gene's germline CDR1 is SGDLS and CDR2 YYNGEE. The V gene lost 4 bases and the J gene lost 8 bases, with 19 bases spanning the gap. Written as DNA, the CDR3 is TGTGCCAGCAGCCCCTGGGTAGGCCTAGCTGATGAGCAGTTCTTC. Its protein is CASSPWVGLADEQFF.

This chain uses TRBV14 with TRBJ2-3; 12 bases line up with TRBD2. Trimming removed 4 bases from V and 4 bases from J; junction bases left unmatched: 3. Germline V lookup: CDR1 SGHDN, CDR2 FVKESK. The CDR3 runs 15 residues. CDR3 loop: CASSPTSGSADTQYF. The DNA of the CDR3 is TGTGCCAGCAGCCCGACTAGCGGGAGTGCAGATACGCAGTATTTT.

J is TRBJ2-3 and V is TRBV20-1; no firm D call. The CDR3 length is 13 residues. The germline V gene has CDR1 DFQATT and CDR2 SNEGSKA (reference sequence). Trimming cost V 6 bases and J 2 bases, with 12 bases left between them. The CDR3 protein is CSAGDRNTDTQYF. CDR3 coding DNA: TGCAGTGCGGGCGACCGGAACACAGATACGCAGTATTTT.

This clonotype appeared a few times. The DNA for the CDR3 is TGTGCCATCCGAAGGACAGCCAGCTACAATGAGCAGTTCTTC. It specifies CAIRRTASYNEQFF. The genes are TRBV7-9 and TRBJ2-1; perhaps TRBD1 as D (6 bases). The germline gives CDR1 SEHNR, CDR2 FQNEAQ (reference sequence). This CDR3 region has 14 residues. V lost 10 bases and J lost 3, with 16 bases in between.

The CDR3 here is CASQTAFSGANVLTF. Here the CDR3 DNA reads TGTGCCAGTCAGACAGCGTTCTCTGGGGCCAACGTCCTGACTTTC. The chain combines TRBV6-1 with TRBJ2-6, with D perhaps matching TRBD1 (5 bases). The germline CDR1 and CDR2 sequences are MNHNS and SASEGT. V was clipped by 9 bases and J by 0 bases, with 12 bases between them. This CDR3 is built from 15 residues.

The gene calls are TRBV20-1 and TRBJ2-1; tentative D call: TRBD1 (6 bases). Trimming removed 3 bases from V and 9 bases from J, with 18 bases in between. Germline V CDR1 and CDR2: DFQATT, SNEGSKA (reference sequence). The CDR3 runs 14 residues. DNA of the CDR3: TGCAGTGCTAGGGATGGAACAGGGATTCTTGAGCAGTTCTTC. It encodes CSARDGTGILEQFF.